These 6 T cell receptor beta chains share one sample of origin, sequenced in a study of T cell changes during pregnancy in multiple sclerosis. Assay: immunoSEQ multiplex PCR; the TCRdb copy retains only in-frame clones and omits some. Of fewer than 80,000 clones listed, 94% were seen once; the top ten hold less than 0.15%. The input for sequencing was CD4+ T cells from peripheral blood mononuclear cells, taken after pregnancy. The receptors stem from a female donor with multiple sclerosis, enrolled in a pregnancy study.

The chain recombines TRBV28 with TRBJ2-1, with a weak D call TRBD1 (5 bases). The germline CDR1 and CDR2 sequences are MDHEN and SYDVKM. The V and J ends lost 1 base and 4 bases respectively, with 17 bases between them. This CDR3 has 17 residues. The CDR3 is CASSLLGRSLDYNEQFF. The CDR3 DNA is TGTGCCAGCAGTTTATTGGGGCGGTCCCTAGATTACAATGAGCAGTTCTTC.

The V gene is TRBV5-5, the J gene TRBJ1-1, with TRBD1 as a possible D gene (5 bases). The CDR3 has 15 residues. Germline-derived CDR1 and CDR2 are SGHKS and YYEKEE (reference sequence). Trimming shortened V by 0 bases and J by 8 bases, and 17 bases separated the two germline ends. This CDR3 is CASSLGQGRIGEAFF. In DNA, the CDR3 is TGTGCCAGCAGCTTGGGTCAGGGCCGGATAGGAGAAGCTTTCTTT.

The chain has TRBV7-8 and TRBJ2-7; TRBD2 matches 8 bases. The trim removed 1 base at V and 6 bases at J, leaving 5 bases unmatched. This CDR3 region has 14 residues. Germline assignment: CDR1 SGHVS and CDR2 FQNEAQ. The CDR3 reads CASSLGRRGGEQYF. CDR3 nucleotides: TGTGCCAGCAGCTTAGGCCGCCGGGGGGGCGAGCAGTACTTC.

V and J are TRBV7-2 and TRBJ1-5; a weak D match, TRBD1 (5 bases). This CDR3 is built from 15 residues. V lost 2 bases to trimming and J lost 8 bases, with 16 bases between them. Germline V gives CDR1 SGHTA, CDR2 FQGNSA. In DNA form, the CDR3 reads TGTGCCAGCAGCTTAAGGTGGCAGAGCAGGGAGCCCCAGCATTTT. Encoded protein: CASSLRWQSREPQHF. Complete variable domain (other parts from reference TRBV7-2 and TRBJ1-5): GAGVSQSPSNKVTEKGKDVELRCDPISGHTALYWYRQSLGQGLEFLIYFQGNSAPDKSGLPSDRFSAERTGGSVSTLTIQRTQQEDSAVYLCASSLRWQSREPQHFGDGTRLSIL.

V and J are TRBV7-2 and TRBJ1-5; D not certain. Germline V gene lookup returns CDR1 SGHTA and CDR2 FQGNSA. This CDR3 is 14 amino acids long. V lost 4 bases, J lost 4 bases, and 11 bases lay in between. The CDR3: CASSSGLPNQPQHF. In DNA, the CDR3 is TGTGCCAGCAGCTCCGGACTGCCGAATCAGCCCCAGCATTTT.

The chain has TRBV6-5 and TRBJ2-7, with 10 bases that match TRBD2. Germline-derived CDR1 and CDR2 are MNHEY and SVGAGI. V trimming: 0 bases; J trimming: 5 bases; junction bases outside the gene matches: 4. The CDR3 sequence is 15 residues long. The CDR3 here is CASSYSLAGEHEQYF. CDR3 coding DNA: TGTGCCAGCAGTTACTCTCTAGCGGGAGAACACGAGCAGTACTTC.